These T cell receptor beta chains were read from a single sample in a study of CXCR3-negative and CXCR3-positive naive CD8 T cells. Each CDR3 protein gets one entry in TCRdb, which reprocessed the 5' RACE reads and gives no DNA. This table holds 75,000 to 100,000 distinct CDR3 sequences. The sample was naive CXCR3+ CD8+ T cells from blood. The receptors were gathered from a human donor in good health. Some clones in this sample may be carry-over from other donors' samples. Both conserved end residues are part of each CDR3. The order of the fields is V gene, J gene, CDR3 protein.

>TRBV7-2|TRBJ1-2
CASSLAHYGTNYGYTF
>TRBV15|TRBJ2-5
CATSRGMKTQYF
>TRBV20-1|TRBJ2-3
CSASRGTDTQYF
>TRBV7-9|TRBJ2-5
CASSSDLRKETQYF
>TRBV13|TRBJ2-5
CASSLEDQETQYF
>TRBV11-1|TRBJ2-2
CAGRGTDTGELFF
>TRBV3-1|TRBJ2-3
CASSPPSEVGGRFTDTQYF
>TRBV29-1|TRBJ2-7
CSVDTGGVDEQYF
>TRBV20-1|TRBJ2-7
CSANSANYEQYF
>TRBV7-6|TRBJ2-7
CASQTGVASEQYF
>TRBV5-5|TRBJ2-1
CASIDNIQYYNEQFF
>TRBV6-2/TRBV6-3|TRBJ2-7
CASQGQDSYEQYF
>TRBV29-1|TRBJ2-3
CSVYMGGAESTDTQYF
>TRBV2|TRBJ1-3
CASSGPQGLNTIYF
>TRBV20-1|TRBJ2-5
CSASKTRDEETQYF
>TRBV6-2/TRBV6-3|TRBJ2-5
CASSYGRGEEQETQYF
>TRBV29-1|TRBJ2-7
CSVEEGATYEQYF
>TRBV6-5|TRBJ2-1
CAGIPYPGDEQFF
>TRBV27|TRBJ2-7
CASSPVGQGYYEQYF
>TRBV7-6|TRBJ2-3
CASRPTPGVTDTQYF
>TRBV30|TRBJ2-7
CAWADSYEQYF
>TRBV6-2/TRBV6-3|TRBJ1-2
CAISPTKTLNYGYTF
>TRBV29-1|TRBJ2-7
CSVTGTESSYEQYF
>TRBV28|TRBJ2-3
CASSPSKKDTQYF
>TRBV12-3/TRBV12-4|TRBJ2-7
CASSTRGEQYF
>TRBV7-6|TRBJ2-1
CASSLTAGGEFF
>TRBV5-6|TRBJ2-5
CASSSGTSGAVQETQYF
>TRBV6-2/TRBV6-3|TRBJ2-7
CASSSLGNEQYF
>TRBV3-1|TRBJ2-7
CASSQEGGLLYEQYF
>TRBV27|TRBJ2-6
CASPQRGTGLSGANVLTF
>TRBV12-5|TRBJ2-1
CASGLPRGQEQFF
>TRBV6-2/TRBV6-3|TRBJ1-1
CASGSFHRGTEAFF
>TRBV29-1|TRBJ2-7
CSARDSAYEQYF
>TRBV4-3|TRBJ1-6
CASSQESRTWQNSPLHF
>TRBV5-1|TRBJ2-3
CACSPTGDRVTDTQYF
>TRBV20-1|TRBJ1-3
CSASHHGGQSGNTIYF
>TRBV7-2|TRBJ2-7
CASSLEGTPGEQYF
>TRBV25-1|TRBJ2-7
CASSELREEGATGEQYF
>TRBV7-6|TRBJ2-1
CASSPVAGALYNEQFF
>TRBV28|TRBJ2-7
CASSLGAGDEQYF
>TRBV5-1|TRBJ2-1
CASSLREQFSYNEQFF
>TRBV20-1|TRBJ1-1
CSAPDTGNTEAFF